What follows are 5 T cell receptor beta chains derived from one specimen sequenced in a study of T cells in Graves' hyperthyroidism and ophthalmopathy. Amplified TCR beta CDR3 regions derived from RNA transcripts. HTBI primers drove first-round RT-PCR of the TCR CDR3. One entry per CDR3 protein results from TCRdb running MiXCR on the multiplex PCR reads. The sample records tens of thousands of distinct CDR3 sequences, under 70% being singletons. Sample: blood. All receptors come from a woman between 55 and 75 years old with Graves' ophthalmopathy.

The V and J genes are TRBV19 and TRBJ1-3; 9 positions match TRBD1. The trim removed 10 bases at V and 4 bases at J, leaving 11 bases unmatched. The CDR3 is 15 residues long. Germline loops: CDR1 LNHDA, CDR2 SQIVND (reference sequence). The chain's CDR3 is CATTGTGRLGNTIYF. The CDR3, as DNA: TGTGCCACCACAGGGACAGGGAGGTTGGGAAACACCATATATTTT. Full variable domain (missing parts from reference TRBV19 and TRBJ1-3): DGGITQSPKYLFRKEGQNVTLSCEQNLNHDAMYWYRQDPGQGLRLIYYSQIVNDFQKGDIAEGYSVSREKKESFPLTVTSAQKNPTAFYLCATTGTGRLGNTIYFGEGSWLTVV.

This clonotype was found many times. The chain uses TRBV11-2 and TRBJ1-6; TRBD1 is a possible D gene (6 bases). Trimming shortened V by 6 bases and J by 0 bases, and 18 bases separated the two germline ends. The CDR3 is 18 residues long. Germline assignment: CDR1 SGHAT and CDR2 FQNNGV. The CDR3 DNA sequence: TGTGCCAGCAGTTCCGGAGGACAGAGGAGCTCCTATAATTCACCCCTCCACTTT. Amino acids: CASSSGGQRSSYNSPLHF.

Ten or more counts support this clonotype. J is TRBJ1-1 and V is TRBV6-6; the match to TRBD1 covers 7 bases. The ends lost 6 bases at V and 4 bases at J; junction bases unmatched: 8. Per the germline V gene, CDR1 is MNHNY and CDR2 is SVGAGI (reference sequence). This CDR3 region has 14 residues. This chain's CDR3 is CASSTPSGGTEAFF. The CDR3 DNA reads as TGTGCCAGCAGCACGCCTTCAGGGGGCACTGAAGCTTTCTTT.

The CDR3 bases are TGTGCCAGCACCAGGGAGGCGGGCTACAATGAGCAGTTCTTC. This codes for CASTREAGYNEQFF. V usage is TRBV28 and J usage is TRBJ2-1; weak D call: TRBD2 (6 bases). Per germline, CDR1 MDHEN and CDR2 SYDVKM. The V and J ends lost 7 bases and 3 bases respectively, with 13 bases between them. This CDR3 spans 14 amino acids.

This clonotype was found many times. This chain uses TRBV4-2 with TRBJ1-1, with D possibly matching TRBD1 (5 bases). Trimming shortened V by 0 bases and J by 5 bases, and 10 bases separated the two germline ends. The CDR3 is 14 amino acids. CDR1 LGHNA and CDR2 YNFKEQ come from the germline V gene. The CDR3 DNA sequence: TGTGCCAGCAGCCAAGAACTGGGGCGGACTGAAGCTTTCTTT. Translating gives CASSQELGRTEAFF.